Each of the 18 T cell receptor beta chains below was sequenced from the same sample in a study of shared clonotypes between healthy human individuals. The repertoire was sequenced with immunoSEQ multiplex PCR; TCRdb's copy has only in-frame clones and lacks some. The sample contains over a million clones, 75% to 85% of which appear only once. The sequenced sample consisted of memory CD4+ T cells from PBMCs. As for subset: CD45RA-negative fraction. Every receptor here comes from a man younger than 30 in good health. Some clones in this sample may be carry-over from other donors' samples.

This clone was seen a few times. This chain links TRBV28 with TRBJ2-6; 7 bases are a match to TRBD2. The CDR3 is made up of 18 amino acids. Trimming cost V 5 bases and J 0 bases; bases outside gene matches: 10. Germline loops: CDR1 MDHEN, CDR2 SYDVKM. The CDR3 here is CASSPIAGSSSGANVLTF. DNA for the CDR3: TGTGCCAGCAGTCCGATAGCGGGTTCCAGCTCTGGGGCCAACGTCCTGACTTTC.

This chain links TRBV28 with TRBJ2-3; 7 nucleotides align to TRBD2. J lost 1 base, V lost 3 bases, and 10 bases had no gene match. This CDR3 region has 17 residues. CDR1 is MDHEN and CDR2 is SYDVKM in the germline V gene. In DNA form, the CDR3 reads TGTGCCAGCAGTTTGGTCTTAGGGCTAGCGGGCACAGATACGCAGTATTTT. This codes for CASSLVLGLAGTDTQYF.

V and J are TRBV11-1 and TRBJ2-3; D assignment may be TRBD1 or TRBD2 (5 bases each). The CDR3 is 15 residues long. Trimming removed 6 bases at V and 0 bases at J, with 13 bases between. Germline CDR1 reads SGHAT; CDR2 reads FQDESV (reference sequence). CDR3 nucleotides: TGTGCCAGCAGTTTTGCAGGGAGTAGCACAGATACGCAGTATTTT. Residues: CASSFAGSSTDTQYF.

This clone was counted only a few times. The gene calls are TRBV9 and TRBJ1-1; TRBD1 matches 7 bases. V lost 4 bases, J lost 1 base, and 4 bases stayed unmatched. There are 14 residues in the CDR3. Germline assignment: CDR1 SGDLS and CDR2 YYNGEE. The CDR3: CASSSDRANTEAFF. The CDR3 coding sequence is TGTGCCAGCAGCTCTGACAGGGCGAACACTGAAGCTTTCTTT.

V usage is TRBV7-6 and J usage is TRBJ1-2; no clear D gene. Germline CDR1 reads SGHVS; CDR2 reads FNYEAQ. The V end lost 0 bases, the J end lost 8 bases, and 7 bases lay between the germline ends. CDR3 length equals 12 residues. The CDR3 DNA reads TGTGCCAGCAGCTTAGCAGCGGAGGGCTACACCTTC. This codes for CASSLAAEGYTF.

The rearrangement links TRBV13 to TRBJ2-7, with 12 bases identical to TRBD2. Looked up from germline, CDR1 is PRHDT and CDR2 is FYEKMQ (reference sequence). The CDR3 totals 14 residues. V shed 4 bases and J 5 bases; nucleotides not matched to a gene: 3. CDR3 sequence (DNA): TGTGCCAGCAGCTCTAGCGGGAGGGCCCACGAGCAGTACTTC. This encodes CASSSSGRAHEQYF.

J is TRBJ2-1 and V is TRBV5-1; D might be TRBD1 or TRBD2, each matching 5 bases. CDR1 is SGHRS and CDR2 is YFSETQ in the germline V gene. The CDR3 contains 16 residues. The ends were cut back, 4 bases at V and 5 bases at J, with 19 bases in the middle. CDR3 sequence reads: CASSGSSGTTNNEQFF. The CDR3 nucleotides read TGCGCCAGCAGCGGCTCATCCGGGACGACCAACAATGAGCAGTTCTTC.

This sequence joins TRBV5-1 and TRBJ2-2; a weak D match, TRBD1 (6 bases). The germline V gene encodes CDR1 SGHRS and CDR2 YFSETQ. CDR3 length equals 15 residues. Between the trimmed V and J ends, which lost 4 bases and 3 bases, there was a span of 13 bases. As DNA, the CDR3 is TGCGCCAGCAGCACACGTACAGGGTACACCGGGGAGCTGTTTTTT. Translating it yields CASSTRTGYTGELFF.

The chain joins TRBV7-7 to TRBJ2-5; tentative D call: TRBD2 (7 bases). V lost 5 bases and J lost 2, with 15 bases in between. The germline V gene encodes CDR1 SSHAT and CDR2 FNYEAQ (reference sequence). The CDR3 is 15 residues long. CDR3 sequence reads: CASSRSGGAQETQYF. CDR3 coding DNA: TGTGCCAGCAGCCGGAGTGGGGGGGCACAAGAGACCCAGTACTTC.

Ten or more counts support this clone. This chain connects TRBV2 to TRBJ2-2; 7 bases match TRBD2. Germline V gene data show CDR1 as SNHLY and CDR2 as FYNNEI. This CDR3 region has 12 residues. The ends lost 4 bases at V and 13 bases at J; junction bases unmatched: 6. The CDR3 DNA sequence: TGTGCCAGCAGTGCTACTGGGAGGGGGCTGTTTTTT. It is translated as CASSATGRGLFF.

The chain recombines TRBV7-9 with TRBJ2-2; the match to TRBD2 covers 11 bases. V lost 4 bases and J lost 8; bases outside the gene matches: 9. Germline lookup yields CDR1 SEHNR and CDR2 FQNEAQ (reference sequence). This CDR3 region has 16 residues. Here the CDR3 DNA reads TGTGCCAGCAGCTCATCGGGACTAGCGGTCATAGGGGAGCTGTTTTTT. It encodes CASSSSGLAVIGELFF.

The gene calls are TRBV2 and TRBJ1-2; TRBD1 matches at 10 bases. Germline trimming cut 6 bases from V and 6 bases from J; bases unmatched to any gene: 16. Germline V gene data show CDR1 as SNHLY and CDR2 as FYNNEI. The length of the CDR3 is 17 residues. In nucleotides, the CDR3 is TGTGCCAGCAGCTCCGGGACAGGGGCATTGTGGGGGAATGGCTACACCTTC. It encodes CASSSGTGALWGNGYTF.

V gene TRBV29-1 combines with J gene TRBJ2-1; D tentatively reads TRBD1 or TRBD2 (5 bases each). Trimming shortened V by 7 bases and J by 4 bases, and 17 bases separated the two germline ends. CDR3 length: 14 amino acids. Germline V gene lookup returns CDR1 SQVTM and CDR2 ANQGSEA. The CDR3 loop is CSAEGYGAYNEQFF. In DNA form, the CDR3 reads TGCAGCGCCGAGGGTTACGGGGCGTACAATGAGCAGTTCTTC.

The chain is built from TRBV6-5 and TRBJ1-4; tentative D call: TRBD1 (5 bases). The CDR3 loop spans 14 amino acids. Germline V gene data show CDR1 as MNHEY and CDR2 as SVGAGI. V was clipped by 6 bases and J by 8 bases, with 16 bases between them. The CDR3 loop is CASRPGHRQEKLFF. In DNA, the CDR3 is TGTGCCAGCAGGCCCGGACATCGGCAAGAAAAACTGTTTTTT.

The chain carries TRBV28 and TRBJ2-6, with D perhaps matching TRBD1 or TRBD2 (5 bases each). Germline V gives CDR1 MDHEN, CDR2 SYDVKM. There are 17 residues in the CDR3. The V and J ends lost 6 bases and 0 bases respectively, with 15 bases between them. The CDR3 here is CASSALGRGSGANVLTF. In DNA form, the CDR3 reads TGTGCCAGCAGCGCTTTGGGACGTGGCTCTGGGGCCAACGTCCTGACTTTC.

V is TRBV15 and J is TRBJ2-1; no reliable D call. CDR1 LNHNV and CDR2 YYDKDF come from the germline V gene (reference sequence). The CDR3 sequence is 17 residues long. Trimming left V 0 bases short and J 3 bases short, with 15 bases between. The CDR3 protein is CATSREGSAQGYNEQFF. CDR3 DNA: TGTGCCACCAGCAGAGAGGGCTCGGCCCAAGGCTACAATGAGCAGTTCTTC.

This chain connects TRBV28 to TRBJ2-1; D possibly corresponds to TRBD2 (6 bases). CDR1 MDHEN and CDR2 SYDVKM come from the germline V gene. CDR3 length equals 14 residues. Trimming removed 5 bases at V and 8 bases at J, with 16 bases between. DNA of the CDR3: TGTGCCAGCAGTCGCCTCGGGGCTAGCGATGAGCAGTTCTTC. Amino acids: CASSRLGASDEQFF.

The V gene is TRBV7-2, the J gene TRBJ2-3; D is uncertain. The CDR3 is made up of 13 amino acids. The germline CDR1 and CDR2 sequences are SGHTA and FQGNSA. Trimming pared 6 bases from V and 8 bases from J, leaving 15 bases between. CDR3: CASSFTAPGTQYF. The CDR3 nucleotides are TGTGCCAGCAGTTTTACTGCCCCAGGTACGCAGTATTTT.